These 12 T cell receptor beta chains were all obtained from the same sample, sequenced in a study of T cell responses to AZD1222 COVID-19 vaccine. Profiling relied on immunoSEQ multiplex PCR, and the TCRdb table lists in-frame clones only, not all of them. The sample has 100,000 to 120,000 clones; about 90% are singletons. The source was peripheral blood, collected 28 days after the second AZD1222 dose. The receptors shown here come from an adult who received the AZD1222 COVID-19 vaccine.

The CDR3 spells CASTTTSGSGGMSSYNEQFF. The CDR3, as DNA: TGTGCCAGTACCACGACTAGCGGGAGTGGGGGAATGAGCTCCTACAATGAGCAGTTCTTC. The V call is TRBV19, the J call TRBJ2-1; 12 bases fit TRBD2. V trimming: 7 bases; J trimming: 0 bases; junction bases outside the gene matches: 16. Per the germline V gene, CDR1 is LNHDA and CDR2 is SQIVND (reference sequence). This CDR3 is built from 20 residues.

The CDR3: CASSLDINPTSPLHF. The DNA for the CDR3 is TGTGCCAGCAGCTTAGATATAAACCCAACTTCACCCCTCCACTTT. V and J are TRBV7-2 and TRBJ1-6; D is unresolved. CDR1 and CDR2 from the germline V gene are SGHTA and FQGNSA. Trimming removed 1 base from V and 9 bases from J, with 13 bases in between. The CDR3 sequence is 15 residues long.

The chain combines TRBV6-4 with TRBJ2-1; D is unresolved. V lost 6 bases to trimming and J lost 2 bases, with 14 bases between them. Per the germline V gene, CDR1 is MRHNA and CDR2 is SNTAGT. This CDR3 region has 15 residues. The CDR3 loop reads CASRRHSAPYNEQFF. The CDR3 DNA reads as TGTGCCAGCAGGAGGCATTCAGCGCCCTACAATGAGCAGTTCTTC.

Only one count was recorded for this clone. The chain joins TRBV2 to TRBJ2-7, with D perhaps TRBD2 (5 bases). CDR1 is SNHLY, CDR2 FYNNEI, per germline. Trimming took off 8 bases at V and 3 bases at J, with 14 bases between the two ends. The length of the CDR3 is 13 residues. The CDR3 DNA is TGTGCCAGCCGAAGTGACTATTACTACGAGCAGTACTTC. As protein: CASRSDYYYEQYF.

The gene calls are TRBV6-5 and TRBJ1-5; 7 bases map to TRBD1. CDR1 MNHEY and CDR2 SVGAGI come from the germline V gene. J gave up 6 bases and V 6 bases, and 5 bases lay outside the gene matches. This CDR3 is built from 13 residues. CDR3 amino acids: CASSRQGFQPQHF. DNA of the CDR3: TGTGCCAGCAGCCGACAGGGATTTCAGCCCCAGCATTTT.

The chain joins TRBV11-3 to TRBJ1-2, with D tentatively TRBD1 (6 bases). V was pared by 5 bases and J by 5 bases, with 15 bases between. Germline V gene sequence: CDR1 SGHNT, CDR2 YENEEA. This CDR3 comprises 14 residues. The CDR3 region is CASSITGTSYGYTF. The CDR3 coding sequence is TGTGCCAGCAGCATAACCGGGACAAGTTATGGCTACACCTTC.

V is TRBV20-1 and J is TRBJ1-3; D is undetermined. V was clipped by 6 bases and J by 1 base, with 4 bases between them. This CDR3 region has 11 residues. In germline, CDR1 is DFQATT, CDR2 SNEGSKA (reference sequence). As DNA, the CDR3 is TGCAGTGCCAAATCTGGAAACACCATATATTTT. Protein sequence: CSAKSGNTIYF.

This chain connects TRBV28 to TRBJ1-6; tentative D call: TRBD1 (6 bases). V dropped 2 bases and J dropped 8 bases, with 13 bases sitting between them. Looked up from germline, CDR1 is MDHEN and CDR2 is SYDVKM. This CDR3 spans 15 amino acids. CDR3 amino acids: CASSLNRVGYSPLHF. CDR3 sequence (DNA): TGTGCCAGCAGTTTAAACAGGGTTGGTTATTCACCCCTCCACTTT.

The chain combines TRBV25-1 with TRBJ1-5; a possible D gene is TRBD1 (5 bases). The V gene lost 1 base and the J gene lost 11 bases, with 12 bases spanning the gap. CDR1 is MGHDK, CDR2 SYGVNS, per germline. The CDR3 covers 13 residues. CDR3 region: CASSEWDGSSQHF. CDR3 nucleotides: TGTGCCAGCAGTGAATGGGACGGATCCTCCCAGCATTTT.

This CDR3 is CASTDGLAGANEQFF. The CDR3 region has the DNA TGTGCCAGCACCGACGGACTAGCGGGCGCCAATGAGCAGTTCTTC. J is TRBJ2-1 and V is TRBV6-1, with 11 bases aligning to TRBD2. The CDR3 consists of 15 residues. With 7 bases clipped from V and 6 bases from J, the junction kept 8 bases outside the gene matches. The germline CDR1 and CDR2 sequences are MNHNS and SASEGT.

For this clone: At one of its ends the junction is not consistent with the germline gene, which may arise from a read error. The chain has TRBV7-7 and TRBJ2-1; 7 nucleotides line up with TRBD2. The CDR3 length is 13 residues. CDR1 and CDR2 (germline): SSHAT, FNYEAQ (reference sequence). As DNA, the CDR3 is TGTGCTAGCAGCTTAGCCGGGGGGAATGAGCAGTTCTTC. It translates to CASSLAGGNEQFF. The full variable domain, in which reference TRBV7-7 and TRBJ2-1 provide the parts outside the CDR3, is GAGVSQSPRYKVTKRGQDVTLRCDPISSHATLYWYQQALGQGPEFLTYFNYEAQPDKSGLPSDRFSAERPEGSISTLTIQRTEQRDSAMYRCASSLAGGNEQFFGPGTRLTVL.

The chain carries TRBV19 and TRBJ2-3; perhaps TRBD2 as D (5 bases). Germline V lookup: CDR1 LNHDA, CDR2 SQIVND (reference sequence). The CDR3 runs 13 residues. The V end was cut by 6 bases, the J end by 6 bases, with 13 bases between. In DNA, the CDR3 is TGTGCCAGTAGGCGGACTCTCGGGGATACGCAGTATTTT. This sequence encodes CASRRTLGDTQYF.